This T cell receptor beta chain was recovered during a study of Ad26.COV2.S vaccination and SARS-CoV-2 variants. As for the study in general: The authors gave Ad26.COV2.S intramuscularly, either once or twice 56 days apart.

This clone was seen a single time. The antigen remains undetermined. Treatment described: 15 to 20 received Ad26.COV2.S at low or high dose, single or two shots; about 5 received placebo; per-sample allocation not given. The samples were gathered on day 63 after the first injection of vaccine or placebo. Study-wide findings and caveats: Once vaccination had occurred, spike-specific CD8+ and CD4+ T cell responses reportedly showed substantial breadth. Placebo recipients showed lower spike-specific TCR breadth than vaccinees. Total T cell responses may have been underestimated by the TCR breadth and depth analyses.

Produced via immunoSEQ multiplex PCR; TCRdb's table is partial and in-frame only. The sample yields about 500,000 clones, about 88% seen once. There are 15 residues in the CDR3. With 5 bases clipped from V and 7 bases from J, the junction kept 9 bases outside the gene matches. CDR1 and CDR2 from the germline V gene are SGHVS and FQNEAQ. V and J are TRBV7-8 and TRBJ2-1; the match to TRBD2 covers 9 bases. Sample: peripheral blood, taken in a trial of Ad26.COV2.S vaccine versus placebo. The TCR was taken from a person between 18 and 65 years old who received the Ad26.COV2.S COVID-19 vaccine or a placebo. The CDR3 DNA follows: TGTGCCAGCAGCCTTACGGGACTAGCAACTAATGAGCAGTTCTTC. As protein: CASSLTGLATNEQFF.